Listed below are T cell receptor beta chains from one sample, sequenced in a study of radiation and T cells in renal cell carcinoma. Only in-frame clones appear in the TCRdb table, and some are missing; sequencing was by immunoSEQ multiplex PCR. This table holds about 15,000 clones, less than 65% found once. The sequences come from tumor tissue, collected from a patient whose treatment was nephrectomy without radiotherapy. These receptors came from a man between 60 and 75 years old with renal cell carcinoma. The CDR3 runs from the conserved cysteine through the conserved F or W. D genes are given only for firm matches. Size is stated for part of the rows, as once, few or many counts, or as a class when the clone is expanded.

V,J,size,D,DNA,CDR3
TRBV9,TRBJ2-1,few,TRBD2,TGTGCCAGCAGCCCTATCAGCGGGAGTACCTACAATGAGCAGTTCTTC,CASSPISGSTYNEQFF
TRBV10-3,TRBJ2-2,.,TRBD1,TGTGCCATCAGTGAAAGGGGGCCCCCCACCGGGGAGCTGTTTTTT,CAISERGPPTGELFF
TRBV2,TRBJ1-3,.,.,TGTGCCAGCAGTGTCGAGGGGTGGTTGTCTGGAAACACCATATATTTT,CASSVEGWLSGNTIYF
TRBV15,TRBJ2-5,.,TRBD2,TGTGCCACCAGCAGAGGTCGAGCGGGAGAAGGCGAGACCCAGTACTTC,CATSRGRAGEGETQYF
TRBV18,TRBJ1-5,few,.,TGTGCCAGCTCACCGCGGCAGAGGGATCAGCCCCAGCATTTT,CASSPRQRDQPQHF
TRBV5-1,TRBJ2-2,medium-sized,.,TGCGCCAGCAGCTCAGGGGCCTTCGCCGGGGAGCTGTTTTTT,CASSSGAFAGELFF
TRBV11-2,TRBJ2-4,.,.,TGTGCCAGCAGCTTGACCGACACCAAAAACATTCAGTACTTC,CASSLTDTKNIQYF
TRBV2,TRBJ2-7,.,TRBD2,TGTGCCAGCAGTGTTATTGGGGAGGGCGAGCAGTACTTC,CASSVIGEGEQYF
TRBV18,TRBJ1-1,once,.,TGTGCCAGCTCACCACCGGTGGCAAGCACTGAAGCTTTCTTT,CASSPPVASTEAFF
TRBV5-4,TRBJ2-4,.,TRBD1,TGTGCCAGCAGCCCGGACAGGGGTCGAGCCAAAAACATTCAGTACTTC,CASSPDRGRAKNIQYF
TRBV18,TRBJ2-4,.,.,TGTGCCAGCTCACCCCCCCAACTAGCCAAAAACATTCAGTACTTC,CASSPPQLAKNIQYF
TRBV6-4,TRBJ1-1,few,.,TGTGCCAGCAGCTCATCTCAGGAGAACACTGAAGCTTTCTTT,CASSSSQENTEAFF
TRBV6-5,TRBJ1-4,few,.,TGTGCCAGCAGCCAAGGGACAACTAATGAAAAACTGTTTTTT,CASSQGTTNEKLFF
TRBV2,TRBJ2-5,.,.,TGTGCCAGCAGTGAAAGTGAGACCCAGTACTTC,CASSESETQYF
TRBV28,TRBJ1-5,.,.,TGTGCCAGCAGTTTCCGCCTCCGGGGCCCCAGGGGTCATCAGCCCCAGCATTTT,CASSFRLRGPRGHQPQHF
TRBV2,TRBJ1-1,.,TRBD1,TGTGCCATCCCGACAGGGGACGGCGCTTTCTTT,CAIPTGDGAFF
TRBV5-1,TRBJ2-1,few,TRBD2,TGCGCCAGCAGCTTTAGCGGGATGTCCTACAATGAGCAGTTCTTC,CASSFSGMSYNEQFF
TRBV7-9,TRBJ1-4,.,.,TGTGCCAGCAGCTTAGAACGGGCGAGGGGCGAAAAACTGTTTTTT,CASSLERARGEKLFF
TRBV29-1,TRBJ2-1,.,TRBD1,TGCAGCGTCGACAGGGTTATCGGCTACAATGAGCAGTTCTTC,CSVDRVIGYNEQFF
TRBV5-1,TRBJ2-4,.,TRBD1,TGCGCCAGCAGCTCTGGCCGGGACAGGGGGATGTACATTCAGTACTTC,CASSSGRDRGMYIQYF
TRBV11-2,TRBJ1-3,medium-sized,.,TGTGCCAGCAGCTTCTCGTTTCGCCAGGCCATATATTTT,CASSFSFRQAIYF
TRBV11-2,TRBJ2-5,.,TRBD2,TGTGCCAGCAGCCGCGGGGGGTCTAGGGAGACCCAGTACTTC,CASSRGGSRETQYF
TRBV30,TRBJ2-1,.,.,TGTGCCTGGAGTGACAGGGGGGGGCAGTTCTTC,CAWSDRGGQFF
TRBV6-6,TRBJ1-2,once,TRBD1,TGTGCCAGCAGGACGACAGGGGCGGATGGCTACACCTTC,CASRTTGADGYTF
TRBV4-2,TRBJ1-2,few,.,TGTGCCAGCAGCCAAGGACAGGTCTATGGCTACACCTTC,CASSQGQVYGYTF
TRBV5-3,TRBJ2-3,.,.,TGTGCCAGAAGCCCCAGGGGAGATACGCAGTATTTT,CARSPRGDTQYF
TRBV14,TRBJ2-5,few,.,TGTGCCAGCAGCCAAGTTGATAACCGCAGGGAGACCCAGTACTTC,CASSQVDNRRETQYF
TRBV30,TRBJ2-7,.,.,TGTGCCTGGAACGGCGGCTCCTACGAGCAGTACTTC,CAWNGGSYEQYF
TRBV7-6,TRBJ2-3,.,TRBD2,TGTGCCAGCAGCCCCAGGGCGGGGGGATATCTAGATACGCAGTATTTT,CASSPRAGGYLDTQYF
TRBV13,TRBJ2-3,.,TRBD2,TGTGCCAGCAGCCTGGGACTAGCGGGGGGAAGCACAGATACGCAGTATTTT,CASSLGLAGGSTDTQYF
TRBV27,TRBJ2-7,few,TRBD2,TGTGCCAGCAGTGGCACTAGCGCCAGCCTATACGAGCAGTACTTC,CASSGTSASLYEQYF
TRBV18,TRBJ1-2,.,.,TGTGCCAGCTCACCACAGGGCTACTATGGCTACACCTTC,CASSPQGYYGYTF
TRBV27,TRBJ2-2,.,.,TGTGCCAGCAGAGGGGACACCGGGGAGCTGTTTTTT,CASRGDTGELFF
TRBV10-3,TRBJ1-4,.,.,TGTGCCAGCGGTGGGGGAGAAAAACTGTTTTTT,CASGGGEKLFF
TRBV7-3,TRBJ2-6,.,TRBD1,TGTGCCAGCCGGGCGACAGGGGCTGGGGCCAACGTCCTGACTTTC,CASRATGAGANVLTF
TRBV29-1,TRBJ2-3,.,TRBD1,TGCGCCACAGCCACCGTCCGGGACAGACCAACAGATACGCAGTATTTT,CATATVRDRPTDTQYF
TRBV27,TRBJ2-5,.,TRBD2,TGTGCCAGCAGTCAAGGGACTAGCCCCGAACTCCAAGAGACCCAGTACTTC,CASSQGTSPELQETQYF
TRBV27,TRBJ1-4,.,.,TGTGCCAGCAGTTTATCGGGGTATGATGAAAAACTGTTTTTT,CASSLSGYDEKLFF
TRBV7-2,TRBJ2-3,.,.,TGTGCCAGCAACCTGGGGCGAGGTCAAGATACGCAGTATTTT,CASNLGRGQDTQYF
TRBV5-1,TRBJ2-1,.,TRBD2,TGCGCCAGCAGCTTGCTTACTAGCGGGAGACAGGAGCAGTTCTTC,CASSLLTSGRQEQFF
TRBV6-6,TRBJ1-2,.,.,TGTGCCAGCAGCCCCGGCTCCACTAACTATGGCTACACCTTC,CASSPGSTNYGYTF
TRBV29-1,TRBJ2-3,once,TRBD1,TGCAGCGCTGGACAGGTGGATCCTCTAGATACGCAGTATTTT,CSAGQVDPLDTQYF
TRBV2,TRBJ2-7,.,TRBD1,TGTGCCAGCAGAGGACAGGGGTTGGGGTACGAGCAGTACTTC,CASRGQGLGYEQYF
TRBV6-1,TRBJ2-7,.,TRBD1,TGTGCCAGCAGTGGTTGGGACAGGCTTAAAACCGCGTACTTC,CASSGWDRLKTAYF
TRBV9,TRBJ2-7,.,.,TGTGCCAGCAGCGCGCCACAGTACTTC,CASSAPQYF
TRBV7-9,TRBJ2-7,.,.,TGTGCCAGCAGCTCCCCCGCCGGGATCTACGAGCAGTACTTC,CASSSPAGIYEQYF
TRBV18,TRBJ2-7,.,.,TGTGCCAGCTCACCATCCCCAACCTACGAGCAGTACTTC,CASSPSPTYEQYF
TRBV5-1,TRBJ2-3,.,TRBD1,TGCGCCAGCAGCACGACAGGGGGCAGGGGAGATACGCAGTATTTT,CASSTTGGRGDTQYF
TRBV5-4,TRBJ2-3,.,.,TGTGCCAGCAGCTTGGCCAGTGGGGGCCTGAGGACAGATACGCAGTATTTT,CASSLASGGLRTDTQYF
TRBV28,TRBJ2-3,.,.,TGTGCCAGCAGTTCCCCGGGGGGCGCAAGGGATACGCAGTATTTT,CASSSPGGARDTQYF
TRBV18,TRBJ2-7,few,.,TGTGCCAGCTCACCAAGAGCGGGTGCTATATCCGAGCAGTACTTC,CASSPRAGAISEQYF
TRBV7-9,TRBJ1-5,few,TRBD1,TGTGCCAGCAGCTCGGGACAGCATCAGCCCCAGCATTTT,CASSSGQHQPQHF
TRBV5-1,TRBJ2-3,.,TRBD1,TGCGCCAGCAGCTTGGGACAGGGGGCAGATACGCAGTATTTT,CASSLGQGADTQYF
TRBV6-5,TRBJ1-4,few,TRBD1,TGTGCCAGCAGCTCCCTCAGGGGGCAGGGGGAAAAACTGTTTTTT,CASSSLRGQGEKLFF
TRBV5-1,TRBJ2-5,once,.,TGCGCCAGCAGCCCCGGACCCAGTCTGGGAGAGACCCAGTACTTC,CASSPGPSLGETQYF
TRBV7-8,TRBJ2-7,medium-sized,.,TGTGCCAGCAGCTTAGAAGGGGGAAAAAGCTCCTACGAGCAGTACTTC,CASSLEGGKSSYEQYF
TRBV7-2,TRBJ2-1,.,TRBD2,TGTGCCAGCAGCCTCCTCCCCGGGACTAGCGGGAGAGGGAATGAGCAGTTCTTC,CASSLLPGTSGRGNEQFF
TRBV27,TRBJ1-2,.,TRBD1,TGTGCCAGCAGTACCCTCGGACAGGGAGGTGGCTACACCTTC,CASSTLGQGGGYTF
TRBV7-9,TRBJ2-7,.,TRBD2,TGTGCCAGCAGCAGTAGCGGGAGACTCTCCTACGAGCAGTACTTC,CASSSSGRLSYEQYF
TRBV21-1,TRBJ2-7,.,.,TGTGCCAGCAGCAGACAGGGGAAGGTGTCCTACGAGCAGTACTTC,CASSRQGKVSYEQYF